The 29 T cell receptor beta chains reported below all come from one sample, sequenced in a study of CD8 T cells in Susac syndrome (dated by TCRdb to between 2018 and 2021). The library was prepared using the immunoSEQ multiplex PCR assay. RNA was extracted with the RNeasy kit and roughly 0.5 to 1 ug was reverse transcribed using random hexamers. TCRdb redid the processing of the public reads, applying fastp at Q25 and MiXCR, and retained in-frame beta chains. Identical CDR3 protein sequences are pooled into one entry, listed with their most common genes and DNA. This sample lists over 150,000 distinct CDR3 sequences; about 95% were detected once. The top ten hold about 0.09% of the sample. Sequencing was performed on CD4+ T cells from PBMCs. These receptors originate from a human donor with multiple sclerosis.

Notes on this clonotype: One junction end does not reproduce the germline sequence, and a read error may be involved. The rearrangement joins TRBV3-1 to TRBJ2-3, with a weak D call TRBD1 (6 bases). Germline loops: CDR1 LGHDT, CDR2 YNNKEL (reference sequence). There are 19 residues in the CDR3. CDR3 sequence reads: CASGQTLASRTGNTDTQYF. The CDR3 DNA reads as TGTGCCAGCGGCCAAACCCTCGCGTCTAGAACAGGGAACACAGATACGCAGTATTTT.

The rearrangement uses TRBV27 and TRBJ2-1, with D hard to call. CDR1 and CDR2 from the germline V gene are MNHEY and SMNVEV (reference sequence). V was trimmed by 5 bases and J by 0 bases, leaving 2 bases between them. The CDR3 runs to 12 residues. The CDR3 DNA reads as TGTGCCAGCAGTCCCTCCTACAATGAGCAGTTCTTC. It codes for CASSPSYNEQFF.

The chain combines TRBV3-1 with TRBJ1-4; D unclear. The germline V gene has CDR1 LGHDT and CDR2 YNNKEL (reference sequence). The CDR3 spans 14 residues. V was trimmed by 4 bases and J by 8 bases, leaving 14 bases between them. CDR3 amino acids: CASSLGRTEEKLFF. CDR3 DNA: TGTGCCAGCAGCCTCGGGAGGACGGAGGAAAAACTGTTTTTT.

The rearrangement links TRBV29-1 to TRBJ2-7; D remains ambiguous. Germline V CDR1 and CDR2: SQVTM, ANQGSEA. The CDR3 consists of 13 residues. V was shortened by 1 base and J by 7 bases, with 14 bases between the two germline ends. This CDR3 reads CSVEGPRKGEQYF. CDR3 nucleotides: TGCAGCGTTGAAGGGCCAAGAAAAGGGGAGCAGTACTTC.

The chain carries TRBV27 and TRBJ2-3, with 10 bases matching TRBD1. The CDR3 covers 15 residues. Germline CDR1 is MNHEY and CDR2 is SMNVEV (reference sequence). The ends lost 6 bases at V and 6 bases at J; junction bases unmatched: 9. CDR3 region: CASSPGDRGWDTQYF. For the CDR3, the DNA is TGTGCCAGCAGCCCCGGGGACAGGGGATGGGATACGCAGTATTTT.

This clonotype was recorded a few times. CDR3 sequence: CSARVSGLNTEAFF. The CDR3 DNA sequence: TGCAGTGCTAGAGTTTCAGGTTTGAACACTGAAGCTTTCTTT. The rearrangement joins TRBV20-1 to TRBJ1-1; D unclear. Germline V CDR1 and CDR2: DFQATT, SNEGSKA (reference sequence). The ends were cut back, 1 base at V and 0 bases at J, with 9 bases in the middle. CDR3 length equals 14 residues.

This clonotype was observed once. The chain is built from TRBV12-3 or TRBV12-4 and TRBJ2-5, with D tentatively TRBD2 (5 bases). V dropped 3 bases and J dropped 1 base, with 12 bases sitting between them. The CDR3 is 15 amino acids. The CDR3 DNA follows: TGTGCCAGCAGTTTCCCCCCGGGGAGCCAAGAGACCCAGTACTTC. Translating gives CASSFPPGSQETQYF.

For the CDR3, the DNA is TGTGCCACGAAGGGACAGTTGAACACCGGGGAGCTGTTTTTT. Residues: CATKGQLNTGELFF. The chain has TRBV12-3 or TRBV12-4 and TRBJ2-2; 7 nucleotides match TRBD1. The CDR3 extends over 14 amino acids. V was clipped by 10 bases and J by 1 base; unmatched bases: 6.

The DNA for the CDR3 is TGTGCCAGCAGCGCAAACGGGGGCACTGAAGCTTTCTTT. It specifies CASSANGGTEAFF. The gene calls are TRBV7-9 and TRBJ1-1; tentatively, D is TRBD1 (5 bases). The CDR3 is 13 amino acids. Trimming stripped 5 bases from V and 4 bases from J, with 11 bases between. CDR1 is SEHNR and CDR2 is FQNEAQ in the germline V gene (reference sequence).

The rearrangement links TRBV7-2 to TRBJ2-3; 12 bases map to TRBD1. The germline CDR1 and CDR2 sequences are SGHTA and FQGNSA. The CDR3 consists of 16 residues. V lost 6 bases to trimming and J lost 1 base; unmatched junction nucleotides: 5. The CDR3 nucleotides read TGTGCCAGCAGGGGACAGGGGGCCAGGCGCACAGATACGCAGTATTTT. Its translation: CASRGQGARRTDTQYF.

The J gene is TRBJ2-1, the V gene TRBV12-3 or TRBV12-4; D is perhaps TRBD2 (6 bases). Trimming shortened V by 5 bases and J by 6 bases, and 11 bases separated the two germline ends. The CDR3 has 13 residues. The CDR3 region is CASSERVPNEQFF. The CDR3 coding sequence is TGTGCCAGCAGTGAGCGGGTTCCCAATGAGCAGTTCTTC.

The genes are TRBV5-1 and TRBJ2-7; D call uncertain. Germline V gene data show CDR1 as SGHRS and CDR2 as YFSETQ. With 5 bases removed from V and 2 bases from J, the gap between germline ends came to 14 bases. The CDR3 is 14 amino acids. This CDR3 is CASSSNQPPYEQYF. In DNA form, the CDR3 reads TGCGCCAGCAGTTCAAATCAGCCCCCCTACGAGCAGTACTTC.

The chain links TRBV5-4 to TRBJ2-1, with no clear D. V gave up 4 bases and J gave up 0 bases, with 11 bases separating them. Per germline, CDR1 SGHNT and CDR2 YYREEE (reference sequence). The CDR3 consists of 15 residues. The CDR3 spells CASSPALLSYNEQFF. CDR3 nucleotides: TGTGCCAGCAGCCCGGCTCTCCTCTCCTACAATGAGCAGTTCTTC.

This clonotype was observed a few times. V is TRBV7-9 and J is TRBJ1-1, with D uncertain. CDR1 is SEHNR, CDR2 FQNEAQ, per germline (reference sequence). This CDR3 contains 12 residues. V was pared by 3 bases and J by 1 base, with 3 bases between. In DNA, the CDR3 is TGTGCCAGCAGCTTTCCGAACACTGAAGCTTTCTTT. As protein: CASSFPNTEAFF.

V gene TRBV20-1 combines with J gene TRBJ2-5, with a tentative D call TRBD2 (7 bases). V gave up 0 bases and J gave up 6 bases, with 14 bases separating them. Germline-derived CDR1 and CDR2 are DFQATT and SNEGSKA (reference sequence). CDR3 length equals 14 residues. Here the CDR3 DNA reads TGCAGTGCTAGAGATTGGGGGGGGGCACAGACCCAGTACTTC. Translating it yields CSARDWGGAQTQYF.

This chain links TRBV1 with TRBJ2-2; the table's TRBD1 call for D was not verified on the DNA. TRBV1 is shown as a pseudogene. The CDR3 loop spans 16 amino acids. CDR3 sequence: CTSSVLALRNTGELFF. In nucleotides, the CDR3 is TGCACCAGCAGTGTCCTAGCTCTACGTAACACCGGGGAGCTGTTTTTT.

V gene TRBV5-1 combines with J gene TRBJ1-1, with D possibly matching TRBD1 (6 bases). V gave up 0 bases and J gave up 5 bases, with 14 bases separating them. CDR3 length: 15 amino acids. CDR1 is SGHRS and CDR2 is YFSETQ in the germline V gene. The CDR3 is CASSLGRQGRTEAFF. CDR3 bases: TGCGCCAGCAGCTTGGGTCGGCAGGGGAGGACTGAAGCTTTCTTT.

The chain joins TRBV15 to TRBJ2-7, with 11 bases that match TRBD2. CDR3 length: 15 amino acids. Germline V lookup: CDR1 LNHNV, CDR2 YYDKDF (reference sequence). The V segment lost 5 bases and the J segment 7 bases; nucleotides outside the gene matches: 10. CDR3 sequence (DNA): TGTGCCACCAGCCTTACTATAGCGGGAGGGCAAGAGCAGTACTTC. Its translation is CATSLTIAGGQEQYF. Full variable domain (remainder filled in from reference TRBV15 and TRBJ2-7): DAMVIQNPRYQVTQFGKPVTLSCSQTLNHNVMYWYQQKSSQAPKLLFHYYDKDFNNEADTPDNFQSRRPNTSFCFLDIRSPGLGDTAMYLCATSLTIAGGQEQYFGPGTRLTVT.

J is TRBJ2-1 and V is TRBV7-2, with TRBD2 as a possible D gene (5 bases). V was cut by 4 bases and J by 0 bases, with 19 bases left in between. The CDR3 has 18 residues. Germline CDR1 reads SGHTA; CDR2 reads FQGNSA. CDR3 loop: CASSSPPRSGSSYNEQFF. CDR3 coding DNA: TGTGCCAGCAGCTCCCCCCCCAGGAGCGGTTCCTCCTACAATGAGCAGTTCTTC. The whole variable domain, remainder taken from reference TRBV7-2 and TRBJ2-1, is GAGVSQSPSNKVTEKGKDVELRCDPISGHTALYWYRQSLGQGLEFLIYFQGNSAPDKSGLPSDRFSAERTGGSVSTLTIQRTQQEDSAVYLCASSSPPRSGSSYNEQFFGPGTRLTVL.

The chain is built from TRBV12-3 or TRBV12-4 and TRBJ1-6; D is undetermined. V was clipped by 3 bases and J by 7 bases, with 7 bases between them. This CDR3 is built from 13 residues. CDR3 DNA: TGTGCCAGCAGTTTCGCTGGGAATTCACCCCTCCACTTT. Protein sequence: CASSFAGNSPLHF.

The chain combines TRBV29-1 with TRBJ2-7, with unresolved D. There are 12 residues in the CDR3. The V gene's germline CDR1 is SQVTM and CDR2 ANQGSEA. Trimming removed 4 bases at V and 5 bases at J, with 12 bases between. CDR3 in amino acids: CSVVRVGDEQYF. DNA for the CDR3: TGCAGCGTTGTACGGGTAGGCGACGAGCAGTACTTC.

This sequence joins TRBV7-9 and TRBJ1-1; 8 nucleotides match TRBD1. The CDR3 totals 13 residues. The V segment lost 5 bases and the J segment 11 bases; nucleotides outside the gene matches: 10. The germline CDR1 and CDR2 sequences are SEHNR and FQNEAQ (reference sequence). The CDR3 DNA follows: TGTGCCAGCAGCAATACAGGGGGTTACGACGCTTTCTTT. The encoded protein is CASSNTGGYDAFF.

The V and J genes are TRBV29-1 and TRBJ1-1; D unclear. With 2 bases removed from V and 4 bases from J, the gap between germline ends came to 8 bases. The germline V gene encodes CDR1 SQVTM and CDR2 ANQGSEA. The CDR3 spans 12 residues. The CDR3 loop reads CSVELWGTEAFF. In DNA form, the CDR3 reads TGCAGCGTTGAACTCTGGGGCACTGAAGCTTTCTTT.

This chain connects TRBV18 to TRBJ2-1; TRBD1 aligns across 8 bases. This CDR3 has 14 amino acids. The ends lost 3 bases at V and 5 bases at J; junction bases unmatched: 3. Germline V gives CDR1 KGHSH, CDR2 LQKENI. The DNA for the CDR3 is TGTGCCAGCTCACCCGACAGGGGCCACAATGAGCAGTTCTTC. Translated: CASSPDRGHNEQFF. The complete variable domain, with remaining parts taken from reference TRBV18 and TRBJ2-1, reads NAGVMQNPRHLVRRRGQEARLRCSPMKGHSHVYWYRQLPEEGLKFMVYLQKENIIDESGMPKERFSAEFPKEGPSILRIQQVVRGDSAAYFCASSPDRGHNEQFFGPGTRLTVL.

DNA for the CDR3: TGTGCCAGCAGCCAAGATTCGGCAGGGAATTGGTATGGCTACACCTTC. It translates to CASSQDSAGNWYGYTF. This sequence joins TRBV4-2 and TRBJ1-2, with a tentative D call TRBD1 (5 bases). The CDR3 totals 16 residues. Looked up from germline, CDR1 is LGHNA and CDR2 is YNFKEQ. Trimming stripped 0 bases from V and 5 bases from J, with 16 bases between.

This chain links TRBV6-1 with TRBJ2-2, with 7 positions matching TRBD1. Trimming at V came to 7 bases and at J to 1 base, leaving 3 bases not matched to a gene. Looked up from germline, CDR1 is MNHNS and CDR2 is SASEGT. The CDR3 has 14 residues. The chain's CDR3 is CASKGQRNTGELFF. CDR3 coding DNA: TGTGCCAGCAAGGGACAGCGGAACACCGGGGAGCTGTTTTTT.

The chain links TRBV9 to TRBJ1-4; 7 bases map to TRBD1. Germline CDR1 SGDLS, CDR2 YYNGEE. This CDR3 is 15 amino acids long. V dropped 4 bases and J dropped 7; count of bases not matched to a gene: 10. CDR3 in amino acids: CASSFGQDRGEKLFF. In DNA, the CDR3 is TGTGCCAGCAGCTTCGGACAGGATCGAGGTGAAAAACTGTTTTTT.

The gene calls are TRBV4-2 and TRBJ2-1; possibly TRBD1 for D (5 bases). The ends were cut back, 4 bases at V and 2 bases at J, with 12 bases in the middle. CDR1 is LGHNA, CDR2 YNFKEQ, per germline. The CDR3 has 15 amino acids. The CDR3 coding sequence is TGTGCCAGCAGCCCCAGGGATTATCCCTACAATGAGCAGTTCTTC. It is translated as CASSPRDYPYNEQFF.

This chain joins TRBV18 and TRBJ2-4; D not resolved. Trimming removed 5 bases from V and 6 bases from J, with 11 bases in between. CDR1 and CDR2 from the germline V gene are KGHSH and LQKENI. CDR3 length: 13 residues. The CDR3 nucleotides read TGTGCCAGCTCAGTTGACCTCACAAACATTCAGTACTTC. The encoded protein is CASSVDLTNIQYF. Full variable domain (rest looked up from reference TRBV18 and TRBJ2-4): NAGVMQNPRHLVRRRGQEARLRCSPMKGHSHVYWYRQLPEEGLKFMVYLQKENIIDESGMPKERFSAEFPKEGPSILRIQQVVRGDSAAYFCASSVDLTNIQYFGAGTRLSVL.